Below are 32 T cell receptor beta chains sequenced from a single sample in a study of CD8+CD57+ T cells in acquired aplastic anemia. CD8+CD57+ cell expansion had been shown by flow cytometry in patients chosen for sequencing. Genomic DNA acted as the template from which TCR beta VDJ combination and CDR3 sequence profiling were carried out. TCRdb called the reads again in MiXCR, with one record for every CDR3 protein. The sample includes fewer than 300,000 distinct CDR3 sequences, approximately 82% of them seen just once. The sequenced material came from sorted CD4+, CD8+, or CD8+CD57+ T cells (not recorded which) from PBMCs. These receptors were taken from a human donor with aplastic anemia.

The genes are TRBV5-1 and TRBJ1-6, with 10 bases aligning to TRBD1. The V segment lost 4 bases and the J segment 7 bases; nucleotides outside the gene matches: 8. This CDR3 is 16 amino acids long. Germline loops: CDR1 SGHRS, CDR2 YFSETQ. DNA of the CDR3: TGCGCCAGCAGCCTGGGGACAGGGGCTTCGAATTCACCCCTCCACTTT. Encoded protein: CASSLGTGASNSPLHF.

Concerning this clonotype: Its ends do not fully match the called genes, so a read error is possible. The chain combines TRBV7-2 with TRBJ2-1; possible D gene TRBD2, 5 bases. Germline CDR1 is SGHTA and CDR2 is FQGNSA. The CDR3 covers 13 residues. CDR3 sequence reads: CASSFVSYAEQFF. Written as DNA, the CDR3 is TGCGCTAGCAGCTTTGTCTCCTACGCTGAGCAGTTCTTC.

Points on this clonotype: Since the CDR3 does not end with the conserved phenylalanine or tryptophan, this likely comes from a read error. It is unclear where the CDR3 begins or ends on the DNA, so no DNA is shown, and the CDR3 is as TCRdb lists it. This chain joins TRBV7-2 and TRBJ2-5; TRBD2, the D gene given by the table, was not confirmed from the DNA. CDR1 and CDR2 from the germline V gene are SGHTA and FQGNSA. Counting both end residues, the CDR3 totals 12 amino acids. CDR3 in amino acids: CASKVARETEYH.

In DNA form, the CDR3 reads TGTGCCAGCGGCGGTGATGGGAACATTCAGTACTTC. Its protein product is CASGGDGNIQYF. The V call is TRBV11-1, the J call TRBJ2-4; D unresolved. The CDR3 has 12 residues. Germline-derived CDR1 and CDR2 are SGHAT and FQDESV (reference sequence). Trimming took off 8 bases at V and 7 bases at J, with 12 bases between the two ends. Drawing the rest from reference TRBV11-1 and TRBJ2-4, the complete variable domain is EAEVAQSPRYKITEKSQAVAFWCDPISGHATLYWYRQILGQGPELLVQFQDESVVDDSQLPKDRFSAERLKGVDSTLKIQPAELGDSAMYLCASGGDGNIQYFGAGTRLSVL.

The V call is TRBV5-1, the J call TRBJ2-1; D call uncertain. The V end lost 6 bases, the J end lost 7 bases, and 8 bases lay between the germline ends. The CDR3 runs 11 residues. The germline CDR1 and CDR2 sequences are SGHRS and YFSETQ. CDR3 in amino acids: CASTDLNEQFF. CDR3 nucleotide sequence: TGCGCCAGCACCGACTTGAATGAGCAGTTCTTC.

CDR3 nucleotides: TGTGCCAGCAGCTTAGAGGCAGATCCCGAAATGCAGTATTTCGAGCAGTACGTC. Residues: CASSLEADPEMQYFEQYV. The genes are TRBV7-8 and TRBJ2-7, with D hard to call. In germline, CDR1 is SGHVS, CDR2 FQNEAQ. The CDR3 totals 18 residues. V lost 1 base to trimming and J lost 6 bases, with 25 bases between them.

About this clonotype: The junction and the germline gene differ at one end; a read error may be behind it. The chain is built from TRBV7-2 and TRBJ2-6; the match to TRBD1 covers 8 bases. The CDR3 is 13 amino acids. The germline gives CDR1 SGHTA, CDR2 FQGNSA. The CDR3 DNA is TGTGCCAGCAGCTTGACAGGGGCTAACGTCCTGACTTTC. The encoded protein is CASSLTGANVLTF.

This rearrangement joins TRBV7-6 to TRBJ2-1, with D uncertain. The germline V gene has CDR1 SGHVS and CDR2 FNYEAQ. The CDR3 covers 16 residues. V lost 6 bases to trimming and J lost 11 bases, with 26 bases between them. Written as DNA, the CDR3 is TGTGCCAGCAGTATAGTTCCGAGCCCCTACAATGAGCAGCAGTTCTTC. It translates to CASSIVPSPYNEQQFF.

CDR3 in amino acids: CASSIGRETYNEQFF. The CDR3 nucleotides read TGTGCCAGTAGTATAGGACGCGAAACCTACAATGAGCAGTTCTTC. V and J are TRBV7-9 and TRBJ2-1, with D hard to call. The germline CDR1 and CDR2 sequences are SEHNR and FQNEAQ (reference sequence). The germline V and J ends were trimmed by 9 bases and 2 bases, with 17 bases remaining between them. The CDR3 contains 15 residues.

This clonotype has a handful of counts. This chain joins TRBV19 and TRBJ2-1; 8 nucleotides line up with TRBD2. Germline values: CDR1 LNHDA, CDR2 SQIVND (reference sequence). The CDR3 runs to 16 residues. After removal of 3 bases from V and 8 bases from J, the junction contained 12 bases not matched to a gene. The CDR3 spells CASSIQRGGGSDEQFF. The CDR3 coding sequence is TGTGCCAGTAGTATTCAAAGAGGCGGGGGGAGCGATGAGCAGTTCTTC. The whole variable domain, filled in from reference TRBV19 and TRBJ2-1, reads DGGITQSPKYLFRKEGQNVTLSCEQNLNHDAMYWYRQDPGQGLRLIYYSQIVNDFQKGDIAEGYSVSREKKESFPLTVTSAQKNPTAFYLCASSIQRGGGSDEQFFGPGTRLTVL.

The rearrangement joins TRBV7-8 to TRBJ1-5; D uncertain. V was clipped by 3 bases and J by 13 bases, with 22 bases between them. This CDR3 has 15 amino acids. Germline CDR1 reads SGHVS; CDR2 reads FQNEAQ. CDR3 protein: CASSFSGGSDTQQHF. CDR3 coding DNA: TGTGCCAGCAGCTTTTCGGGAGGGTCCGATACGCAGCAGCATTTT.

A word on this clonotype: A clone one base away is much larger, so this may be a read error. The CDR3 loop reads CASSIASRAYNEHF. CDR3 DNA sequence: TGTGCCAGTAGTATAGCTAGCAGAGCCTACAATGAGCATTTT. This chain uses TRBV19 with TRBJ2-3, with D perhaps matching TRBD2 (5 bases). Germline CDR1 reads LNHDA; CDR2 reads SQIVND (reference sequence). The CDR3 spans 14 residues.

This chain uses TRBV9 with TRBJ1-6, with a weak D call TRBD1 (5 bases). The CDR3 sequence is 16 residues long. Germline CDR1 reads SGDLS; CDR2 reads YYNGEE. The ends were cut back, 2 bases at V and 14 bases at J, with 23 bases in the middle. DNA for the CDR3: TGTGCCAGCAGCGTGGGACTAGCGGCCTTCACCGGGGCCCTCCACTTT. It yields the protein CASSVGLAAFTGALHF.

With respect to this clonotype: A junction boundary mismatches the germline segment, possibly from a read error. The V call is TRBV6-1, the J call TRBJ2-3, with 9 bases matching TRBD2. The CDR3 extends over 15 amino acids. Germline lookup yields CDR1 MNHNS and CDR2 SASEGT. The CDR3 loop is CTSREGAGGRNTQYF. In DNA form, the CDR3 reads TGTACCAGCAGGGAAGGGGCGGGAGGGCGAAATACGCAGTATTTT.

V usage is TRBV24-1 and J usage is TRBJ2-3, with 8 bases aligning to TRBD1. Trimming took 3 bases from V and 0 from J; bases not matched to a gene: 7. The CDR3 is 17 amino acids. Germline V gives CDR1 KGHDR, CDR2 SFDVKD. The CDR3 spells CATSDPGQGHSTDTQYF. The CDR3 DNA follows: TGTGCCACCAGTGATCCCGGACAGGGACATAGCACAGATACGCAGTATTTT.

A word on this clonotype: The junction departs from germline at one end; a sequencing error may be responsible. The rearrangement joins TRBV19 to TRBJ1-1; no definite D call. CDR1 LNHDA and CDR2 SQIVND come from the germline V gene (reference sequence). This CDR3 is 15 amino acids long. CDR3 sequence reads: CASSIAIGAYDEPFF. CDR3 sequence (DNA): TGTGCCAGTAGTATAGCTATCGGAGCCTACGATGAGCCTTTCTTC. The variable domain in full, with the rest retrieved from reference TRBV19 and TRBJ1-1, is DGGITQSPKYLFRKEGQNVTLSCEQNLNHDAMYWYRQDPGQGLRLIYYSQIVNDFQKGDIAEGYSVSREKKESFPLTVTSAQKNPTAFYLCASSIAIGAYDEPFFGQGTRLTVV.

Concerning this clonotype: An end of the junction does not agree with germline; a read error may underlie this. V gene TRBV5-1 combines with J gene TRBJ1-6; D may be TRBD1 (6 bases). The CDR3 has 15 amino acids. Per germline, CDR1 SGHRS and CDR2 YFSETQ. This chain's CDR3 is CAGSLGAGDASPLHF. CDR3 bases: TGCGCCGGCAGCTTGGGGGCAGGGGACGCTTCACCCCTCCACTTT.

V usage is TRBV14 and J usage is TRBJ2-1; D is perhaps TRBD2 (6 bases). Trimming shortened V by 1 base and J by 3 bases, and 10 bases separated the two germline ends. Per the germline V gene, CDR1 is SGHDN and CDR2 is FVKESK. The CDR3 totals 15 residues. In DNA form, the CDR3 reads TGTGCCAGCAGCCAAGCCGGCGGGGTCTACAATGAGCAGTTCTTC. Translating gives CASSQAGGVYNEQFF.

As regards this clonotype: Compared with germline, one end of the junction differs, possibly owing to a read error. The rearrangement links TRBV7-9 to TRBJ2-3, with a possible D match to TRBD2 (6 bases). The CDR3 contains 11 residues. Looked up from germline, CDR1 is SEHNR and CDR2 is FQNEAQ (reference sequence). CDR3 nucleotide sequence: TGCGGGAGCAGCTCCACAGATACGCAGTATTTT. Residues: CGSSSTDTQYF.

This clonotype was picked up one time. The germline gene is not matched at one end of the junction; a read error may be the cause. This chain uses TRBV15 with TRBJ1-1; TRBD1 matches at 7 bases. Germline assignment: CDR1 LNHNV and CDR2 YYDKDF (reference sequence). The CDR3 sequence is 14 residues long. DNA of the CDR3: TGTGCCAGCAGCTCAGGACAGGCGAACACTGAAGCTTTCTTT. Translating gives CASSSGQANTEAFF.

This clonotype was recorded only once. V gene TRBV12-5 combines with J gene TRBJ2-7, with 7 bases identical to TRBD1. CDR1 and CDR2 (germline): LGHNT, FRNRAP. The CDR3 totals 14 residues. Trimming cost V 2 bases and J 1 base; bases outside gene matches: 2. The chain's CDR3 is CASGLPGQSYEQYF. The CDR3 bases are TGTGCTAGTGGTTTGCCGGGACAGTCCTACGAGCAGTACTTC.

The chain combines TRBV7-2 with TRBJ1-1; D not resolved. The V and J ends lost 1 base and 13 bases respectively, with 22 bases between them. The CDR3 has 15 residues. The germline V gene encodes CDR1 SGHTA and CDR2 FQGNSA. The CDR3 loop is CASSLDRAADTQYFF. The DNA of the CDR3 is TGTGCCAGCAGCTTAGATCGGGCAGCCGATACTCAGTATTTCTTT.

About this clonotype itself: The final CDR3 position lacks the conserved phenylalanine or tryptophan, pointing to a likely read error. Because the CDR3's place on the DNA is in doubt, the DNA is left out and the CDR3 is given as listed by TCRdb. This rearrangement joins TRBV7-8 to TRBJ2-3. The CDR3 is made up of 13 amino acids, end residues included. The V gene's germline CDR1 is SGHVS and CDR2 FQNEAQ. The CDR3 loop reads CTSSLAGRADTQY.

V is TRBV7-9 and J is TRBJ2-1; D might be TRBD1 or TRBD2, each matching 7 bases. V lost 2 bases, J lost 12 bases, and 23 bases lay in between. This CDR3 region has 16 residues. Germline V lookup: CDR1 SEHNR, CDR2 FQNEAQ (reference sequence). CDR3 sequence reads: CASSLPGGGGGEVQFF. In DNA form, the CDR3 reads TGTGCCAGCAGCTTACCAGGGGGGGGGGGGGGCGAGGTGCAGTTCTTC.

The J gene is TRBJ2-6, the V gene TRBV7-3; a weak D match, TRBD2 (6 bases). The V end lost 5 bases, the J end lost 0 bases, and 14 bases lay between the germline ends. Germline lookup yields CDR1 SGHTA and CDR2 FQGTGA. The CDR3 contains 17 residues. CDR3 in amino acids: CASSPGRTCSGANVLTF. The CDR3, as DNA: TGTGCCAGCAGCCCTGGGAGGACCTGCTCTGGGGCCAACGTCCTGACTTTC.

The chain uses TRBV7-9 and TRBJ2-7; possibly TRBD2 for D (7 bases). The germline V gene has CDR1 SEHNR and CDR2 FQNEAQ (reference sequence). CDR3 size: 14 residues. The CDR3 sequence is CASSFQRRGGGDEV. CDR3 in DNA: TGTGCCAGCAGCTTTCAAAGAAGGGGGGGGGGCGATGAGGTC.

V usage is TRBV15 and J usage is TRBJ2-7; D tentatively reads TRBD1 or TRBD2 (5 bases each). Germline assignment: CDR1 LNHNV and CDR2 YYDKDF (reference sequence). The CDR3 is made up of 18 amino acids. For the CDR3, the DNA is TGTGCCAGCAGCAGACGGTCAGACGGGACGGCCCTTTCCTACGAGCAGTGCGTC. It yields the protein CASSRRSDGTALSYEQCV.

The V gene is TRBV19, the J gene TRBJ2-1, with D possibly being TRBD2 (7 bases). This CDR3 has 15 amino acids. In germline, CDR1 is LNHDA, CDR2 SQIVND (reference sequence). V lost 10 bases and J 7 bases, leaving 23 bases between the germline ends. CDR3 region: CATSIDREGGNEQFF. CDR3 nucleotide sequence: TGTGCCACCAGTATAGATAGAGAGGGGGGGAATGAGCAGTTCTTC.

V usage is TRBV11-2 and J usage is TRBJ2-3; 10 positions agree with TRBD2. Germline CDR1 SGHAT, CDR2 FQNNGV. The CDR3 consists of 17 residues. With 0 bases clipped from V and 3 bases from J, the junction kept 6 bases outside the gene matches. The CDR3 spells CASSLELAGLSTDTQYF. The CDR3 bases are TGTGCCAGCAGCTTAGAACTAGCGGGGTTGAGTACAGATACGCAGTATTTT.

Comment on this clonotype: One end of the junction varies from germline; a read error may be responsible. The chain employs TRBV24-1 and TRBJ2-5, with D perhaps being TRBD1 or TRBD2 (5 bases each). The CDR3 loop spans 13 amino acids. Germline CDR1 and CDR2: KGHDR and SFDVKD. CDR3 in amino acids: CATSQGHKGTQFF. CDR3 bases: TGTGCCACCAGCCAGGGCCACAAAGGGACCCAGTTTTTC.

The V and J genes are TRBV2 and TRBJ2-3; D remains unclear. The end of the DNA fits TRBJ1-5 better, so the J call may be wrong. The V gene's germline CDR1 is SNHLY and CDR2 FYNNEI. The CDR3 consists of 14 residues. The CDR3 protein is CASSVAGGHHTQHF. In DNA form, the CDR3 reads TGTGCCAGCAGCGTAGCGGGAGGTCACCATACGCAGCATTTT.

This sequence joins TRBV7-9 and TRBJ2-7, with D maybe TRBD2 (5 bases). The V and J ends lost 2 bases and 3 bases respectively, with 23 bases between them. The CDR3 contains 18 residues. Germline V lookup: CDR1 SEHNR, CDR2 FQNEAQ (reference sequence). The DNA for the CDR3 is TGTGCCAGCAGCTTACCTGGAGGCGCGGATGCCCTTTACTACGAGCAGTACGTC. It encodes CASSLPGGADALYYEQYV.